The TCR beta chain under discussion was sequenced for a study of blood T cell repertoires in COVID-19. Study information: COVID-19 samples, acute and convalescent, were from the United States, Italy and Spain.

In terms of age and location, participants ranged from about 18 to 90 years and lived in fewer than 30 US areas. Generated by immunoSEQ multiplex PCR, the TCRdb table keeps only in-frame clones and is missing some. There are about 310,000 clones in the sample; approximately 90% occur only once, and about 8.9% lies in the top ten. Germline lookup yields CDR1 LNHDA and CDR2 SQIVND (reference sequence). The CDR3 runs to 12 residues. J lost 7 bases, V lost 4 bases, and 2 bases had no gene match. This sequence was found in a woman between 18 and 29 years old who had recovered from COVID-19. Sequencing input: PBMCs or T cells enriched from blood (not recorded which). This chain connects TRBV19 to TRBJ2-5; 8 nucleotides agree with TRBD1. The chain's CDR3 is CASSSDRGTQYF. The CDR3 bases are TGTGCCAGTAGTAGCGACAGGGGGACCCAGTACTTC.